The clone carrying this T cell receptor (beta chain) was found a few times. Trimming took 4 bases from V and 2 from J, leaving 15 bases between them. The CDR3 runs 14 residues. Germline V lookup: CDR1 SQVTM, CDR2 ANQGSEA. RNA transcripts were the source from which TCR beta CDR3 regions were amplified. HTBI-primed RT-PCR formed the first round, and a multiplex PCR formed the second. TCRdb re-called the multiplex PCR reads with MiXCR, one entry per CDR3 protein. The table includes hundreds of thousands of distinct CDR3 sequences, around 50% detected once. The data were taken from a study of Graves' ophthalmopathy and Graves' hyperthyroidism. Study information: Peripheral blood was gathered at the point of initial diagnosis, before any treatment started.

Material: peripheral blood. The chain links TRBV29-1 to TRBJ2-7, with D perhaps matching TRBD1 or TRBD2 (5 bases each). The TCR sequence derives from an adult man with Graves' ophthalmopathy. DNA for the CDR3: TGCAGCGTTGCTGGGACCCTTGGCCCCTACGAGCAGTACTTC. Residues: CSVAGTLGPYEQYF.